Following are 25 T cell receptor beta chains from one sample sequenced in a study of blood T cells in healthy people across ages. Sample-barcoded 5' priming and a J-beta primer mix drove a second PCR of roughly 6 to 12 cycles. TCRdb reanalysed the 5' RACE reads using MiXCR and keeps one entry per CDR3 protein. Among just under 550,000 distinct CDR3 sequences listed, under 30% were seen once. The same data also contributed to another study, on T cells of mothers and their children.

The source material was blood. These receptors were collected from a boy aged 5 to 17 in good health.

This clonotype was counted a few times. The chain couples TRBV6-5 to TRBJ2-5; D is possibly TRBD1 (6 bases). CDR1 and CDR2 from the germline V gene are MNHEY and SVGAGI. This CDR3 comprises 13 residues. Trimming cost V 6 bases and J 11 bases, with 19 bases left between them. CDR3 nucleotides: TGTGCCAGCAGCCAAGGACTCGAGGGGGAGCAGTACTTC. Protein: CASSQGLEGEQYF.

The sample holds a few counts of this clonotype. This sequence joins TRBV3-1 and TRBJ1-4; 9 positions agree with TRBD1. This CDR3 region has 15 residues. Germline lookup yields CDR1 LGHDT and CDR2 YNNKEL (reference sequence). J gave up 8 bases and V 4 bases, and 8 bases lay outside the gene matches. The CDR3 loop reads CASSPSGQGGEKLFF. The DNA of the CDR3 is TGTGCCAGCAGCCCTTCGGGACAGGGAGGGGAAAAACTGTTTTTT.

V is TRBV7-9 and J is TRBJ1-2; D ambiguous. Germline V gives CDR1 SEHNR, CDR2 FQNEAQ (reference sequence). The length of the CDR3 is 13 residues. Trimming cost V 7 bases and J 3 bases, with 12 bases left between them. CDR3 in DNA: TGTGCCAGCATCCTTGACGGATACTATGGCTACACCTTC. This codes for CASILDGYYGYTF. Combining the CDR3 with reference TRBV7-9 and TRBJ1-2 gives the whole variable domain DTGVSQNPRHKITKRGQNVTFRCDPISEHNRLYWYRQTLGQGPEFLTYFQNEAQLEKSRLLSDRFSAERPKGSFSTLEIQRTEQGDSAMYLCASILDGYYGYTFGSGTRLTVV.

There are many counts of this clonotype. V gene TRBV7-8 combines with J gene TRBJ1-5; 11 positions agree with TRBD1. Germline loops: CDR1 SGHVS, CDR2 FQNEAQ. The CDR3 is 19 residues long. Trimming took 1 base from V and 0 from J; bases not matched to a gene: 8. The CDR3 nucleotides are TGTGCCAGCAGCTTAGGGGGGCGGGACAGGGGGTATAGCAATCAGCCCCAGCATTTT. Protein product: CASSLGGRDRGYSNQPQHF.

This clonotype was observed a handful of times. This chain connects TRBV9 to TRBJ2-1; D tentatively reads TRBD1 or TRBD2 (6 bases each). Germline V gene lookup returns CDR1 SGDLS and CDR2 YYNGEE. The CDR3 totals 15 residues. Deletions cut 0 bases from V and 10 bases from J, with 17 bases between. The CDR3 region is CASSVGTDTSFEQFF. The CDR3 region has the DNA TGTGCCAGCAGCGTAGGGACAGACACTAGCTTCGAGCAGTTCTTC.

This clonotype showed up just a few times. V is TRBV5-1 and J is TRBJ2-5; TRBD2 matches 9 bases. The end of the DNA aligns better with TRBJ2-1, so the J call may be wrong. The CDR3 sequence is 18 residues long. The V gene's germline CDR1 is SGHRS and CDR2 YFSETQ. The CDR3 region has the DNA TGCGCCAGCAGCTACGGACAGCCGATCGGCGGGAGGGTCTATGAGCAGTTCTTC. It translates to CASSYGQPIGGRVYEQFF.

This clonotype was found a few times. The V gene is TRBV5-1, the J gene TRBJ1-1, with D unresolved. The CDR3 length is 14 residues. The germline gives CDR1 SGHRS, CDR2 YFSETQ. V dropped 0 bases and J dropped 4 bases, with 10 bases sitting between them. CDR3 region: CASSLDTWTTEAFF. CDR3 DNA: TGCGCCAGCAGCTTGGATACATGGACCACTGAAGCTTTCTTT.

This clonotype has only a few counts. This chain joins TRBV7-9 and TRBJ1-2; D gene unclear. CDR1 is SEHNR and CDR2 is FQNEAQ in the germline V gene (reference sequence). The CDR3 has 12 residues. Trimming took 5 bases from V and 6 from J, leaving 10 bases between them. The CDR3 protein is CASSITDHGYTF. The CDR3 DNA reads TGTGCCAGCAGCATCACAGATCATGGCTACACCTTC.

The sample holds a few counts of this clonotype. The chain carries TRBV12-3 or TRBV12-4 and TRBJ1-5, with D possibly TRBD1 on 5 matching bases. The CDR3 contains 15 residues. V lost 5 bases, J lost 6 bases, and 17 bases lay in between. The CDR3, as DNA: TGTGCCAGCAGTCCCGTGGGGGGGGTGGGTCAGCCCCAGCATTTT. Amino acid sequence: CASSPVGGVGQPQHF.

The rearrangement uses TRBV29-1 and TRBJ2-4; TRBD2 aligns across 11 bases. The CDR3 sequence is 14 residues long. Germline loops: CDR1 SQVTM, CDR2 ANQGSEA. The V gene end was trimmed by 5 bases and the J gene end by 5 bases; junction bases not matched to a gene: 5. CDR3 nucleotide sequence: TGCAGCGTTTTAGCGGGGGGGTCCCAAAACATTCAGTACTTC. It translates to CSVLAGGSQNIQYF.

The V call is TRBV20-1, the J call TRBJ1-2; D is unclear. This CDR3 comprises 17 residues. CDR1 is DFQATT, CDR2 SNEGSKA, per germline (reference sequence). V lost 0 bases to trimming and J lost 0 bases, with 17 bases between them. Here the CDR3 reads CSARDLGSYYSNYGYTF. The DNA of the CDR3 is TGCAGTGCTAGAGATCTAGGATCTTACTACTCTAACTATGGCTACACCTTC.

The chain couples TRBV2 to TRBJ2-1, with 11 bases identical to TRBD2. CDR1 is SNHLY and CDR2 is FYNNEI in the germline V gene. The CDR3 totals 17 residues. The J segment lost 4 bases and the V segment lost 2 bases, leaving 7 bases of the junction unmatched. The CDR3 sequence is CASSERAGTSGYNEQFF. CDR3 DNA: TGTGCCAGCAGTGAAAGGGCCGGGACTAGCGGTTACAATGAGCAGTTCTTC.

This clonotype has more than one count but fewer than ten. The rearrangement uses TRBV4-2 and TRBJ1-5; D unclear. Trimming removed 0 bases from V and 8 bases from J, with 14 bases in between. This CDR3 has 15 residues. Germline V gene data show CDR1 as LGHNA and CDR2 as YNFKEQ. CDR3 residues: CASSQEVGFAEPQHF. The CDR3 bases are TGTGCCAGCAGCCAAGAAGTAGGGTTCGCCGAGCCCCAGCATTTT.

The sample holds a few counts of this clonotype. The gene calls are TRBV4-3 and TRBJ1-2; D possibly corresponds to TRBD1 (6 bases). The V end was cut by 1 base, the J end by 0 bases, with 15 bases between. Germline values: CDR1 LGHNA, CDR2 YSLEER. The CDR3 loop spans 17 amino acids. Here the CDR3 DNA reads TGCGCCAGCAGCCAAGCAGCAGTACCAGGGGCTAACTATGGCTACACCTTC. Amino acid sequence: CASSQAAVPGANYGYTF.

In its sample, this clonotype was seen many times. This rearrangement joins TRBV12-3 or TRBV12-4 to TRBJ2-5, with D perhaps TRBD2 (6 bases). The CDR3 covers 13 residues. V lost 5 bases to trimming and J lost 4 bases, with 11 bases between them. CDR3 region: CASSPGRGETQYF. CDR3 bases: TGTGCCAGCAGTCCGGGGCGGGGAGAGACCCAGTACTTC.

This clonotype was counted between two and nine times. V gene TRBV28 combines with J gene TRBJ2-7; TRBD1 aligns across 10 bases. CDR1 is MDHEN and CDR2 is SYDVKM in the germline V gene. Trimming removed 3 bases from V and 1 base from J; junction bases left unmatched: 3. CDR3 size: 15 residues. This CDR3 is CASSFGDRGSYEQYF. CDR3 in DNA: TGTGCCAGCAGTTTCGGGGACAGGGGTTCCTACGAGCAGTACTTC.

Here the CDR3 DNA reads TGTGCCAGTAGTATCGGCGGACATACCTCCTACGAGCAGTACTTC. Translating gives CASSIGGHTSYEQYF. V is TRBV19 and J is TRBJ2-7; D perhaps matches TRBD1 (5 bases). The CDR3 is 15 amino acids. From germline, CDR1 is LNHDA and CDR2 SQIVND (reference sequence). V was shortened by 3 bases and J by 0 bases, with 12 bases between the two germline ends. The full variable domain, in which reference TRBV19 and TRBJ2-7 provide the parts outside the CDR3, is DGGITQSPKYLFRKEGQNVTLSCEQNLNHDAMYWYRQDPGQGLRLIYYSQIVNDFQKGDIAEGYSVSREKKESFPLTVTSAQKNPTAFYLCASSIGGHTSYEQYFGPGTRLTVT.

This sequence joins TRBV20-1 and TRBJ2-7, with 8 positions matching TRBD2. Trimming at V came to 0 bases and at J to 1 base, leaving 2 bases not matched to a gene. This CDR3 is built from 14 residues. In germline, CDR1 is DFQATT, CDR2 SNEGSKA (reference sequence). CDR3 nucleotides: TGCAGTGCTAGAGATATAGCGGGGTCCTACGAGCAGTACTTC. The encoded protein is CSARDIAGSYEQYF.

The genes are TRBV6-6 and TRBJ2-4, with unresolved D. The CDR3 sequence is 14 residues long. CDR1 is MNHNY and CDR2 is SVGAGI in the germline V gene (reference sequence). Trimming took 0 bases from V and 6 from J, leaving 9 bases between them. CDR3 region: CASSYSGRVNIQYF. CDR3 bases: TGTGCCAGCAGTTACTCTGGAAGGGTAAACATTCAGTACTTC.

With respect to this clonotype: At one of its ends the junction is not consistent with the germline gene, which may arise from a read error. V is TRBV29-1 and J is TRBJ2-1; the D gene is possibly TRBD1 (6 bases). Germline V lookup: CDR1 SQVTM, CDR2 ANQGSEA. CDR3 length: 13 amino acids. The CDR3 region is CSDGDRIYNEQLF. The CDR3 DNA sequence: TGCAGCGATGGTGACAGGATCTACAATGAGCAGCTCTTC.

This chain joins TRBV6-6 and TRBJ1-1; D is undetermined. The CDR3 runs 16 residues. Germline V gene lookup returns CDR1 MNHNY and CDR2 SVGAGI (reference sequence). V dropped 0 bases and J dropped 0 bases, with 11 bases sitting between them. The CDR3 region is CASSYSPGNMNTEAFF. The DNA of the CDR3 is TGTGCCAGCAGTTACTCGCCTGGGAACATGAACACTGAAGCTTTCTTT.

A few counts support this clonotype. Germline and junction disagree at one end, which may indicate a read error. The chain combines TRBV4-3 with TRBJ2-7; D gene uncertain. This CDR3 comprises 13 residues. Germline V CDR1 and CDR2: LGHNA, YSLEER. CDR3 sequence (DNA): TGCGCCAGCAGTCAAGGCAGCGCCTACGAGCAGTACTTC. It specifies CASSQGSAYEQYF.

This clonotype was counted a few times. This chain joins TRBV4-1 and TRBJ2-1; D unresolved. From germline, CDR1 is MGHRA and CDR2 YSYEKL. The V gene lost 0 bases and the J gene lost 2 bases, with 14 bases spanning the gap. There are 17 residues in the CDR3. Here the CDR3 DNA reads TGCGCCAGCAGCCAAGACTGGGTGGGCAGCACCTACAATGAGCAGTTCTTC. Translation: CASSQDWVGSTYNEQFF.

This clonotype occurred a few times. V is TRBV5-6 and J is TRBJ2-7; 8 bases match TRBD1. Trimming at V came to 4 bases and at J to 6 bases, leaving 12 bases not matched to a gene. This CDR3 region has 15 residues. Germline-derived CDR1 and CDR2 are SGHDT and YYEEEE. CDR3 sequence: CASSLPHGQGFEQYF. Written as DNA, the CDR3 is TGTGCCAGCAGCCTTCCACACGGACAGGGTTTCGAGCAGTACTTC.

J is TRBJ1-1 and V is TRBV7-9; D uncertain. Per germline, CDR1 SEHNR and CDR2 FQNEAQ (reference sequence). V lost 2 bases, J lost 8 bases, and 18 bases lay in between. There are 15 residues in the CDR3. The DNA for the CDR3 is TGTGCCAGCAGCTTATTGGGCCGATCACAGCCGGAAGCTTTCTTT. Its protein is CASSLLGRSQPEAFF.